Below are 17 T cell receptor beta chains sequenced from a single sample in a study of blood T cells in healthy people across ages. It was with a sample-barcoded 5' primer and a J-beta primer mix that a second PCR of roughly 7 to 11 cycles was run. One entry per CDR3 protein, called by TCRdb with MiXCR from the 5' RACE reads. This table holds 1.2 million to 1.5 million distinct CDR3 sequences, 59% found once. Sequenced: blood. Every receptor here comes from a man younger than 35 in good health.

The chain has TRBV6-1 and TRBJ2-5; no clear D gene. The CDR3 contains 14 residues. Trimming cost V 8 bases and J 1 base, with 14 bases left between them. Germline CDR1 is MNHNS and CDR2 is SASEGT. The CDR3: CASSVVWSQETQYF. CDR3 DNA: TGTGCCAGCTCTGTAGTGTGGTCCCAAGAGACCCAGTACTTC.

This chain connects TRBV20-1 to TRBJ2-1; 9 nucleotides line up with TRBD2. Trimming removed 3 bases from V and 8 bases from J; junction bases left unmatched: 8. CDR3 length equals 14 residues. The V gene's germline CDR1 is DFQATT and CDR2 SNEGSKA (reference sequence). The CDR3 DNA reads as TGCAGTGCTAGCTATGGCGGGGGGGCCGATGAGCAGTTCTTC. Its protein is CSASYGGGADEQFF.

Worth noting for this clonotype: This may arise from a read error, as a much more abundant clone is one base away. The V and J genes are TRBV29-1 and TRBJ2-5; D unresolved. CDR3 length: 13 amino acids. Germline CDR1 is SQVTM and CDR2 is ANQGSEA. Deletions cut 7 bases from V and 3 bases from J, with 15 bases between. In nucleotides, the CDR3 is TGCAGCGCCCTTGACGGCCTGAAAGAGACCCAGTACTTC. Its translation: CSALDGLKETQYF.

This sequence joins TRBV10-3 and TRBJ2-2; 8 positions match TRBD1. V was pared by 2 bases and J by 3 bases, with 2 bases of the junction left unmatched. Germline V gene sequence: CDR1 ENHRY, CDR2 SYGVKD. The CDR3 covers 15 residues. The CDR3 nucleotides read TGTGCCATCAGTGAGATGGACAGGGACACCGGGGAGCTGTTTTTT. Amino acid sequence: CAISEMDRDTGELFF.

This clonotype was counted many times. CDR3 sequence reads: CASSYSPSSYEQYF. The DNA for the CDR3 is TGTGCCAGCAGTTACTCGCCGAGCTCCTACGAGCAGTACTTC. This chain joins TRBV6-5 and TRBJ2-7; no clear D. Germline CDR1 reads MNHEY; CDR2 reads SVGAGI. Trimming left V 0 bases short and J 0 bases short, with 6 bases between. This CDR3 is 14 amino acids long.

The chain couples TRBV5-1 to TRBJ2-1, with 13 nucleotides matching TRBD2. Looked up from germline, CDR1 is SGHRS and CDR2 is YFSETQ. The CDR3 contains 14 residues. V lost 7 bases, J lost 9 bases, and 7 bases stayed unmatched. The CDR3 DNA reads as TGCGCCAGCCAAAGGACTAGCGGGAGAAGTGAGCAGTTCTTC. Protein: CASQRTSGRSEQFF. Together with reference TRBV5-1 and TRBJ2-1, the CDR3 gives the full variable domain: KAGVTQTPRYLIKTRGQQVTLSCSPISGHRSVSWYQQTPGQGLQFLFEYFSETQRNKGNFPGRFSGRQFSNSRSEMNVSTLELGDSALYLCASQRTSGRSEQFFGPGTRLTVL.

The chain joins TRBV10-3 to TRBJ2-4; maybe TRBD2 (5 bases). The V end was cut by 2 bases, the J end by 0 bases, with 14 bases between. The CDR3 runs to 17 residues. CDR1 and CDR2 from the germline V gene are ENHRY and SYGVKD. The CDR3 DNA follows: TGTGCCATCAGTGAGGTCCCGAGGGATCTAGCCAAAAACATTCAGTACTTC. It codes for CAISEVPRDLAKNIQYF.

The chain recombines TRBV6-2 or TRBV6-3 with TRBJ2-5; 7 bases fit TRBD2. The DNA end is more similar to TRBJ2-7, so the J call may be wrong. The CDR3 runs to 16 residues. Per germline, CDR1 MNHEY and CDR2 SVGEGT. Written as DNA, the CDR3 is TGTGCCAGCAGTTACTCTACCCGAGCGGGAAGAACCGAGCAGTACTTC. Residues: CASSYSTRAGRTEQYF.

V gene TRBV5-5 combines with J gene TRBJ1-6; possibly TRBD1 for D (6 bases). Per germline, CDR1 SGHKS and CDR2 YYEKEE (reference sequence). The V end was cut by 2 bases, the J end by 10 bases, with 13 bases between. CDR3 length: 14 residues. In DNA form, the CDR3 reads TGTGCCAGCAGCTTCGACAGGTTAGGGTCACCCCTCCACTTT. Amino acids: CASSFDRLGSPLHF.

V is TRBV27 and J is TRBJ1-1; a weak D match, TRBD1 (6 bases). The CDR3 totals 17 residues. In germline, CDR1 is MNHEY, CDR2 SMNVEV (reference sequence). V was trimmed by 4 bases and J by 2 bases, leaving 20 bases between them. CDR3 residues: CASSSSLWGGANTEAFF. CDR3 nucleotides: TGTGCCAGCAGTTCATCTCTATGGGGGGGCGCCAACACTGAAGCTTTCTTT.

This clonotype was seen a handful of times. This chain connects TRBV28 to TRBJ2-5, with D uncertain. CDR3 size: 14 residues. Germline CDR1 MDHEN, CDR2 SYDVKM. Trimming stripped 5 bases from V and 1 base from J, with 11 bases between. The CDR3 bases are TGTGCCAGCAGTCGCCTGGGGATCCAAGAGACCCAGTACTTC. Its protein is CASSRLGIQETQYF. Full variable domain (outside the CDR3, taken from reference TRBV28 and TRBJ2-5): DVKVTQSSRYLVKRTGEKVFLECVQDMDHENMFWYRQDPGLGLRLIYFSYDVKMKEKGDIPEGYSVSREKKERFSLILESASTNQTSMYLCASSRLGIQETQYFGPGTRLLVL.

This clonotype was detected a few times. The chain combines TRBV10-3 with TRBJ2-5; weak D call: TRBD2 (6 bases). The CDR3 runs to 14 residues. V was shortened by 0 bases and J by 5 bases, with 10 bases between the two germline ends. CDR1 ENHRY and CDR2 SYGVKD come from the germline V gene. The DNA for the CDR3 is TGTGCCATCAGTGAGTCGGAGGGGCGGGAGACCCAGTACTTC. Translation gives CAISESEGRETQYF.

This clonotype was picked up a small number of times. The chain joins TRBV6-4 to TRBJ2-6; no clear D gene. V gave up 7 bases and J gave up 0 bases, with 10 bases separating them. Germline-derived CDR1 and CDR2 are MRHNA and SNTAGT. The CDR3 totals 15 residues. The CDR3 protein is CASKAESSGANVLTF. The CDR3 DNA follows: TGTGCCAGCAAGGCGGAGAGCTCTGGGGCCAACGTCCTGACTTTC.

J is TRBJ2-2 and V is TRBV4-2; no reliable D call. Trimming stripped 0 bases from V and 2 bases from J, with 7 bases between. The CDR3 covers 15 residues. From germline, CDR1 is LGHNA and CDR2 YNFKEQ. The CDR3 DNA reads as TGTGCCAGCAGCCAAGAAAGGTCTAACACCGGGGAGCTGTTTTTT. This translates into CASSQERSNTGELFF.

J is TRBJ2-7 and V is TRBV20-1; 10 bases match TRBD1. This CDR3 has 14 residues. V lost 6 bases to trimming and J lost 9 bases; unmatched junction nucleotides: 14. Per germline, CDR1 DFQATT and CDR2 SNEGSKA (reference sequence). CDR3 sequence (DNA): TGCAGTGCCACGGGGACAGGGGCTAGTGGCGGGCAGTACTTC. It translates to CSATGTGASGGQYF.

The rearrangement uses TRBV4-3 and TRBJ2-3; D perhaps matches TRBD1 (6 bases). CDR3 length equals 16 residues. V was trimmed by 0 bases and J by 6 bases, leaving 16 bases between them. The germline gives CDR1 LGHNA, CDR2 YSLEER. For the CDR3, the DNA is TGCGCCAGCAGCCAAGAGTTGGAAAATAGGGGGGATACGCAGTATTTT. Its translation is CASSQELENRGDTQYF.

This chain joins TRBV10-3 and TRBJ1-1; D not certain. The CDR3 sequence is 13 residues long. Germline-derived CDR1 and CDR2 are ENHRY and SYGVKD. V was clipped by 10 bases and J by 6 bases, with 18 bases between them. This chain's CDR3 is CATGSPRRPEAFF. CDR3 bases: TGTGCCACCGGGTCACCCAGGCGGCCTGAAGCTTTCTTT.